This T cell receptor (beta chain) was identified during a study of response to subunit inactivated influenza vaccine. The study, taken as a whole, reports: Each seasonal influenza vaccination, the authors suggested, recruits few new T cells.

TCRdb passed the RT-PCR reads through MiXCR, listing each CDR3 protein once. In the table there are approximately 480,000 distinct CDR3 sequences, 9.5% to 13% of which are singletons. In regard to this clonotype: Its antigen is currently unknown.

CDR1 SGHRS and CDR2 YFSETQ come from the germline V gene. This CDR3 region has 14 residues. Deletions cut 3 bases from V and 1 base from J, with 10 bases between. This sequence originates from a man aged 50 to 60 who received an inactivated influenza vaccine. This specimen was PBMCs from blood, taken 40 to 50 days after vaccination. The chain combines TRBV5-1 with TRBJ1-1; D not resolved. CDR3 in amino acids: CASSSLDANTEAFF. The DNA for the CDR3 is TGCGCCAGCAGCTCCCTGGACGCGAACACTGAAGCTTTCTTT. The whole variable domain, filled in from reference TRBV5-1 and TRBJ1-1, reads KAGVTQTPRYLIKTRGQQVTLSCSPISGHRSVSWYQQTPGQGLQFLFEYFSETQRNKGNFPGRFSGRQFSNSRSEMNVSTLELGDSALYLCASSSLDANTEAFFGQGTRLTVV.